Listed below are T cell receptor beta chains from one sample, sequenced in a study of cytomegalovirus exposure and HLA in healthy donors. Assay: immunoSEQ multiplex PCR; the TCRdb copy retains only in-frame clones and omits some. The profile shows 100,000 to 150,000 clones, 75% to 85% of them singletons. The sequenced sample consisted of PBMCs. All receptors come from a girl aged 2 to 9 in good health and CMV-seronegative. Each CDR3 is given with its conserved first and last residue. Each record gives: clone size, J gene, V gene, D gene, CDR3 DNA, CDR3 protein. The D gene is left open where the match is weak. Only some rows state a clone size, as once, few, many or a class for expanded clones.

.	TRBJ2-7	TRBV10-2	.	TGCGCCAGCAGTGAGTATGGGCAGGGCCCGTATGAGCAGTACTTC	CASSEYGQGPYEQYF
.	TRBJ1-5	TRBV2	TRBD1	TGTGCCAGCAGGAGGGGACAGGGAGTAGTCAATCAGCCCCAGCATTTT	CASRRGQGVVNQPQHF
.	TRBJ2-7	TRBV4-1	TRBD2	TGCGCCAGCAGCCAAGTCGGGGGGTACGAGCAGTACTTC	CASSQVGGYEQYF
.	TRBJ2-7	TRBV7-6	.	TGTGCCAGCAGCTCCTCGACAGCCAAGATTCCCTACGAGCAGTACTTC	CASSSSTAKIPYEQYF
once	TRBJ1-2	TRBV29-1	TRBD1	TGCAGCGGGGGACAGCTTCTTAACTATGGCTACACCTTC	CSGGQLLNYGYTF
.	TRBJ2-7	TRBV18	TRBD1	TGTGCCAGCTCCGGGACAGGGGATGGGGAGCAGTACTTC	CASSGTGDGEQYF
.	TRBJ2-3	TRBV4-1	.	TGCGCCAGCAGCCAAGTGGAGACAGATACGCAGTATTTT	CASSQVETDTQYF
.	TRBJ2-3	TRBV5-1	TRBD1	TGCGCCAGCAGCTTGGCGCCAACCCGGGGGGGACAGGGGCGAGATACGCAGTATTTT	CASSLAPTRGGQGRDTQYF
.	TRBJ2-1	TRBV4-3	TRBD2	TGCGCCAGCAGCCGACCGGGACTAGCGGGGGGGCCTGTTGAGCAGTTCTTC	CASSRPGLAGGPVEQFF
once	TRBJ2-3	TRBV5-4	TRBD2	TGTGCCAGCAGCTTGGTTAGCGGGGGGCACACAGATACGCAGTATTTT	CASSLVSGGHTDTQYF
.	TRBJ1-1	TRBV7-3	TRBD1	TGTGCCAGCAGCTCCCGGACAGGCATGAACACTGAAGCTTTCTTT	CASSSRTGMNTEAFF
.	TRBJ2-3	TRBV11-3	TRBD1	TGTGCCAGCAGCTCACGAGACAGGGCGGGTACGCAGTATTTT	CASSSRDRAGTQYF
.	TRBJ2-7	TRBV10-3	TRBD2	TGTGCCATCAGGGGGACTAGCGGTACCTACGAGCAGTACTTC	CAIRGTSGTYEQYF
few	TRBJ1-3	TRBV6-1	.	TGTGCCAGCAGTGCAGGGGACTCTGGAAACACCATATATTTT	CASSAGDSGNTIYF
.	TRBJ1-4	TRBV7-9	TRBD1	TGTGCCAGCAGCTCAGGGGGCAAGGATGAAAAACTGTTTTTT	CASSSGGKDEKLFF
.	TRBJ1-1	TRBV7-2	.	TGTGCCAGCAGCTTCTCAGGGCGGACTGAAGCTTTCTTT	CASSFSGRTEAFF
.	TRBJ2-5	TRBV6-5	TRBD2	TGTGCCAGCAGTTACTCGGGACTAGCAGAAGAGACCCAGTACTTC	CASSYSGLAEETQYF
.	TRBJ2-1	TRBV11-2	TRBD2	TGTGCCAGCAGGAGAGGGTCCTGGACTAGCGGGAATGAGCAGTTCTTC	CASRRGSWTSGNEQFF
.	TRBJ1-4	TRBV28	TRBD1	TGTGCCAGCAGTTTATGGACAGGGGCGGTTAATGAAAAACTGTTTTTT	CASSLWTGAVNEKLFF
.	TRBJ2-5	TRBV2	.	TGTGCCAGCAGTCCCGAACGGGTAGTAGAGACCCAGTACTTC	CASSPERVVETQYF
few	TRBJ1-5	TRBV27	.	TGTGCCAGCACACCACAGGGAGGGAATCAGCCCCAGCATTTT	CASTPQGGNQPQHF
.	TRBJ1-2	TRBV7-8	.	TGTGCCAGCAGCTTACAGGTTTACTATGGCTACACCTTC	CASSLQVYYGYTF
.	TRBJ2-1	TRBV2	TRBD2	TGTGCCAGCAGTGAAGCTGAAGCTAGCGGGCTTTACAATGAGCAGTTCTTC	CASSEAEASGLYNEQFF
few	TRBJ1-1	TRBV11-3	TRBD1	TGTGCCAGCAGCTCGCGAACAGGGGGTACCAACACTGAAGCTTTCTTT	CASSSRTGGTNTEAFF
.	TRBJ2-5	TRBV10-2	TRBD2	TGCGCCAGCAGTTTCATTAGCGGGTCGGCCCAAGAGACCCAGCACTTC	CASSFISGSAQETQHF
.	TRBJ1-5	TRBV7-2	TRBD1	TGTGCCAGCAGCCCGGACAGGGGTAGCAATCAGCCCCAGCATTTT	CASSPDRGSNQPQHF
.	TRBJ1-1	TRBV19	TRBD1	TGTGCCAGTAATCAGGGGGTGAACACTGAAGCTTTCTTT	CASNQGVNTEAFF
.	TRBJ2-5	TRBV28	TRBD2	TGTGCCAGCAGTCCCTGGACTACGGACTCGGCGGGAGTTTCAGAGACCCAGTACTTC	CASSPWTTDSAGVSETQYF
.	TRBJ2-3	TRBV7-9	TRBD2	TGTGCCAGCAGCTTAGTAGCGGGGGGCCATACAGATACGCAGTATTTT	CASSLVAGGHTDTQYF
.	TRBJ2-6	TRBV18	.	TGTGCCAGCTCACCTCCAATGTCCGGGGCCAACGTCCTGACTTTC	CASSPPMSGANVLTF
few	TRBJ2-4	TRBV15	TRBD2	TGTGCCACCAGCAGAGAGGGGGGAAATCCGACTAGCCACGGAAACATTCAGTACTTC	CATSREGGNPTSHGNIQYF
.	TRBJ1-6	TRBV4-1	TRBD1	TGCGCCAGCAGCCCCACAGGGGGCGGCTCACCCCTCCACTTT	CASSPTGGGSPLHF
few	TRBJ2-2	TRBV5-6	.	TGTGCCAGCAGCTTGATCGGGGGAGGCACCGGGGAGCTGTTTTTT	CASSLIGGGTGELFF
few	TRBJ1-5	TRBV19	TRBD1	TGTGCCACCTCGAACAGGGGCTACGGTCAGCCCCAGCATTTT	CATSNRGYGQPQHF
.	TRBJ2-7	TRBV5-4	.	TGTGCCAGCAGCCGGGACTTTACCTACGAGCAGTACTTC	CASSRDFTYEQYF
.	TRBJ1-1	TRBV7-9	.	TGTGCCAGCGCCAGATCGAACACTGAAGCTTTCTTT	CASARSNTEAFF
.	TRBJ2-1	TRBV27	TRBD2	TGTGCCAGCAGTTTCGCGGGAGGAGTCAATGAGCAGTTCTTC	CASSFAGGVNEQFF
.	TRBJ2-6	TRBV5-1	.	TGCGCCAGCAGCTTGGCCCAGGACTCTGGGGCCAACGTCCTGACTTTC	CASSLAQDSGANVLTF
once	TRBJ2-1	TRBV7-2	TRBD2	TGTGCCAGCAGCTTAGGATCACTAGCGGGGGGCTACAATGAGCAGTTCTTC	CASSLGSLAGGYNEQFF
.	TRBJ2-7	TRBV5-1	TRBD1	TGCGCCAGCAGCTTGGCCGGGACAGGACTCTCACCGGAGCAGTACTTC	CASSLAGTGLSPEQYF
.	TRBJ2-1	TRBV19	TRBD1	TGTGCCAGTAGACCGGACAGGGGACTCAATGAGCAGTTCTTC	CASRPDRGLNEQFF
.	TRBJ1-6	TRBV6-5	.	TGTGCCAGCAGAATACAGGGCAACTATAATTCCCCCCTCCACTTT	CASRIQGNYNSPLHF
.	TRBJ2-2	TRBV5-1	.	TGCGCCAGCAGCTTGGACCAGACAAACGCCGGGGAGCTGTTTTTT	CASSLDQTNAGELFF
.	TRBJ2-3	TRBV30	TRBD2	TGTGCCTGGAGCGGACTAGCGGGACCCACAGATACGCAGTATTTT	CAWSGLAGPTDTQYF
.	TRBJ2-7	TRBV6-1	.	TGTGCCAGCACCCATCGGAGGGGCGTCCTCTACGAGCAGTACTTC	CASTHRRGVLYEQYF
.	TRBJ1-5	TRBV4-1	.	TGCGCCAGCAGCCAAGAGGGCAGGAGGGATCAGCCCCAGCATTTT	CASSQEGRRDQPQHF
.	TRBJ1-4	TRBV7-2	TRBD1	TGTGCCAGCAGCTTAGGCCGGGACAGAGTTAATGAAAAACTGTTTTTT	CASSLGRDRVNEKLFF
.	TRBJ1-2	TRBV29-1	.	TGCAGCGTTGAGGGGCAGCTCAGGGGCTACACCTTC	CSVEGQLRGYTF
.	TRBJ2-7	TRBV15	TRBD2	TGTGCCACCAGCAGACTAGCGGGAGAGGGTATGTACGAGCAGTACTTC	CATSRLAGEGMYEQYF
.	TRBJ1-1	TRBV5-1	TRBD1	TGCGCCAGCAGCTCGGTAGGGACAGGGCCCACTGAAGCTTTCTTT	CASSSVGTGPTEAFF
.	TRBJ2-5	TRBV5-1	.	TGCGCCAGCAGCTTGTGGGCTAGCGAGTACCAAGAGACCCAGTACTTC	CASSLWASEYQETQYF
.	TRBJ2-1	TRBV7-3	TRBD2	TGTGCCAGCAGCTTGGCGGGAGGGCCGAGTGAGCAGTTCTTC	CASSLAGGPSEQFF